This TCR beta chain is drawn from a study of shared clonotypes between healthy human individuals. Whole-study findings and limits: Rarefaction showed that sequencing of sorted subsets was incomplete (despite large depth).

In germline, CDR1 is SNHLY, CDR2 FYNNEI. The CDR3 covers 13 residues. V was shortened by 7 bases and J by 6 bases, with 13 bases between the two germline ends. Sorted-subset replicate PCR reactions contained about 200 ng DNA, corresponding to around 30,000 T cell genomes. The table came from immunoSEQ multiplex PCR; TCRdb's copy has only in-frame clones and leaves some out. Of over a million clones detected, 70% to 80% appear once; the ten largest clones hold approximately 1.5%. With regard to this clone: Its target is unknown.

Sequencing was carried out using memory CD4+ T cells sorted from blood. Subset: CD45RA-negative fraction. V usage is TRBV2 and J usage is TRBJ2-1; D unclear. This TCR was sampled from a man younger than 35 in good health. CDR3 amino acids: CASIIFNGNEQFF. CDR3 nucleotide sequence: TGTGCCAGCATAATTTTTAATGGCAATGAGCAGTTCTTC. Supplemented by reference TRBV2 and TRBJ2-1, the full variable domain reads EPEVTQTPSHQVTQMGQEVILRCVPISNHLYFYWYRQILGQKVEFLVSFYNNEISEKSEIFDDQFSVERPDGSNFTLKIRSTKLEDSAMYFCASIIFNGNEQFFGPGTRLTVL.